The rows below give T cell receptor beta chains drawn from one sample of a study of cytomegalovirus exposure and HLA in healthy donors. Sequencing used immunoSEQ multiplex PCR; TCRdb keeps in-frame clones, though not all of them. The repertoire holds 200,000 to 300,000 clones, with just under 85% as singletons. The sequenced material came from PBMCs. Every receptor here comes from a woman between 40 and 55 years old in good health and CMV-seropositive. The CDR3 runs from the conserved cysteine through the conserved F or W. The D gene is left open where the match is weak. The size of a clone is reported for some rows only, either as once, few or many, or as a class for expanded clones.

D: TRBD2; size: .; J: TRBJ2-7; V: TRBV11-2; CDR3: CASSTGLALYEQYF; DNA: TGTGCCAGCTCAACGGGACTAGCGTTGTACGAGCAGTACTTC
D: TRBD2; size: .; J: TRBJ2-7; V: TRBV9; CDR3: CASSVGGGLAGGGNEQYF; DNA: TGTGCCAGCAGCGTAGGAGGGGGACTAGCGGGAGGTGGAAACGAGCAGTACTTC
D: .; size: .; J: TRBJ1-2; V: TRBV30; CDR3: CAWSFTGFYGYTF; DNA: TGTGCCTGGAGTTTCACGGGGTTCTATGGCTACACCTTC
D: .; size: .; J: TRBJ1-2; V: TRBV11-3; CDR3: CASSLDLSEGYTF; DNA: TGTGCCAGCAGCTTAGATCTTAGCGAAGGCTACACCTTC
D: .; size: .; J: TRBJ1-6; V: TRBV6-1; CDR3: CATAATGVSPLHF; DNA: TGTGCCACCGCAGCTACAGGTGTGTCACCCCTCCACTTT
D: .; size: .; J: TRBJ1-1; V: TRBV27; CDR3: CASSPLASTEAFF; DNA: TGTGCCAGCAGTCCCCTTGCCAGCACTGAAGCTTTCTTT
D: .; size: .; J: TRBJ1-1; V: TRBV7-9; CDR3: CASSLVSETEAFF; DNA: TGTGCCAGCAGCTTAGTATCTGAGACTGAAGCTTTCTTT
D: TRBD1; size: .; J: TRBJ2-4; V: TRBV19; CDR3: CASSIELNPGTAVAKNIQYF; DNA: TGTGCCAGTAGTATAGAGCTCAACCCCGGGACAGCTGTAGCCAAAAACATTCAGTACTTC
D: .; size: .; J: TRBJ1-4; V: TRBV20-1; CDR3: CSARTEEKLFF; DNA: TGCAGTGCGCGGACAGAGGAAAAACTGTTTTTT
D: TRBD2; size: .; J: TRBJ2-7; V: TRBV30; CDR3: CAWGAGGVFEQYF; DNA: TGTGCCTGGGGAGCGGGAGGGGTTTTCGAGCAGTACTTC
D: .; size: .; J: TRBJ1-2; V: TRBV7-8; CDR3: CASSPMRIGLGYTF; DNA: TGTGCCAGCAGCCCTATGCGGATCGGTCTTGGCTACACCTTC
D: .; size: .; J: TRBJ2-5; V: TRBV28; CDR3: CASRVGGAEGRETQYF; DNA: TGTGCCAGCAGAGTCGGAGGAGCGGAGGGGCGGGAGACCCAGTACTTC
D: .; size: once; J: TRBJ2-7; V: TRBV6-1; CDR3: CASSGRVSYEQYF; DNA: TGTGCCAGCAGTGGGAGGGTCTCCTACGAGCAGTACTTC
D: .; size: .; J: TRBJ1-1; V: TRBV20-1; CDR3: CSASPVPEAFF; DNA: TGCAGTGCCAGTCCCGTGCCTGAAGCTTTCTTT
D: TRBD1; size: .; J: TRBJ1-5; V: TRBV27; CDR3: CASSLGQGDQPQHF; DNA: TGTGCCAGCAGTTTAGGACAGGGGGACCAGCCCCAGCATTTT
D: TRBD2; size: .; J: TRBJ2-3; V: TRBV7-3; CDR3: CASSTRLAGLDTQYF; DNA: TGTGCCAGCAGCACCCGACTAGCGGGATTGGATACGCAGTATTTT
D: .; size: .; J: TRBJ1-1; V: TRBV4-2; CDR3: CASSQVSLGGDEAFF; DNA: TGTGCCAGCAGCCAAGTGTCCCTAGGAGGCGATGAAGCTTTCTTT
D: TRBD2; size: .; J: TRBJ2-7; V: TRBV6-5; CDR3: CASSYGRVNDEQYF; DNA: TGTGCCAGCAGTTATGGGAGGGTCAACGACGAGCAGTACTTC
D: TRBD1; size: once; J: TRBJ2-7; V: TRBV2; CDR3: CASSEGTGVPYEQYF; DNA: TGTGCCAGCAGTGAGGGGACAGGCGTACCCTACGAGCAGTACTTC
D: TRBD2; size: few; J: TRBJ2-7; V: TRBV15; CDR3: CATSRDLRTGTSGSEQYF; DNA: TGTGCCACCAGCAGAGATTTGCGGACTGGGACTAGCGGGAGCGAGCAGTACTTC
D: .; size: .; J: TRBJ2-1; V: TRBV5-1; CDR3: CASSYLLAGGEQFF; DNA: TGCGCCAGCAGCTACCTTCTAGCAGGAGGTGAGCAGTTCTTC
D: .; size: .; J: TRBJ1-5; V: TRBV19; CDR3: CASTSLRGNSRNLDQPQHF; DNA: TGTGCCAGCACCTCCTTACGGGGGAACAGTAGGAATTTGGATCAGCCCCAGCATTTT
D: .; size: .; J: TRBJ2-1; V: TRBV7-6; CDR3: CASSTSSGFYNEQFF; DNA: TGTGCCAGCAGCACGAGTAGCGGTTTCTACAATGAGCAGTTCTTC
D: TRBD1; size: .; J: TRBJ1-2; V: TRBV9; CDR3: CASSAEGASYGYTF; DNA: TGTGCCAGCAGCGCCGAGGGGGCGTCCTATGGCTACACCTTC
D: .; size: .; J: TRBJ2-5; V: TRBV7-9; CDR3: CASSQQAFQETQYF; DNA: TGTGCCAGCAGCCAACAGGCGTTCCAAGAGACCCAGTACTTC
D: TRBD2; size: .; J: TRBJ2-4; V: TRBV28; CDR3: CASSLSSGLAGGFNIQYF; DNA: TGTGCCAGCAGTTTATCTTCCGGACTAGCGGGAGGGTTTAACATTCAGTACTTC
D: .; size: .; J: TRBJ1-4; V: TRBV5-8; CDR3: CASSLAGTLRGEKLFF; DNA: TGTGCCAGCAGCTTGGCCGGGACATTAAGGGGTGAAAAACTGTTTTTT
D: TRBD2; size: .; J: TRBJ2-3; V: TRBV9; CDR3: CASSVGLAGGDTQYF; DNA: TGTGCCAGCAGCGTAGGACTAGCGGGAGGGGATACGCAGTATTTT
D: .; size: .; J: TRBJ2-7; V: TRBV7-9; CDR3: CSSTEGQGTYEQYF; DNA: TGTTCCAGCACCGAAGGGCAGGGAACCTACGAGCAGTACTTC
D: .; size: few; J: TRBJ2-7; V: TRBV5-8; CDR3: CASSRLTTGPYEQYF; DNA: TGTGCCAGCAGCCGTCTGACGACAGGTCCCTACGAGCAGTACTTC
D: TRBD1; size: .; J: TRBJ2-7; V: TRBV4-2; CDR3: CASSQAAILGQGAGEQYF; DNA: TGTGCCAGCAGCCAAGCAGCGATCTTGGGACAGGGGGCAGGCGAGCAGTACTTC